The present T cell receptor (beta chain) was sequenced within a study of cytomegalovirus exposure and HLA in healthy donors. To note about this clone: Its specificity is unknown.

PCR amplification relied on 60 Vbeta primers (plus 13 Jbeta primers). The table came from immunoSEQ multiplex PCR; TCRdb's copy has only in-frame clones and leaves some out. The sample holds around 150,000 clones; 65% to 80% are singletons and the top ten take 3.1%. General observations from the study: Immune exposure data for these donors was limited to CMV serostatus. For TCR beta chains, V- and J-gene trimming was later linked to a missense DCLRE1C variant.

This receptor was identified in a male donor in good health and CMV-seronegative. Sequencing used PBMCs.

The CDR3 DNA reads TGTGCCAGCAGCTTAGTGGGGGCCCACCGCGACTATGGCTACACCTTC. Translating it yields CASSLVGAHRDYGYTF. The chain is built from TRBV7-2 and TRBJ1-2; weak D call: TRBD1 (6 bases). V lost 1 base and J 3 bases, leaving 15 bases between the germline ends. The CDR3 consists of 16 residues. Germline CDR1 SGHTA, CDR2 FQGNSA. Supplemented by reference TRBV7-2 and TRBJ1-2, the full variable domain reads GAGVSQSPSNKVTEKGKDVELRCDPISGHTALYWYRQSLGQGLEFLIYFQGNSAPDKSGLPSDRFSAERTGGSVSTLTIQRTQQEDSAVYLCASSLVGAHRDYGYTFGSGTRLTVV.